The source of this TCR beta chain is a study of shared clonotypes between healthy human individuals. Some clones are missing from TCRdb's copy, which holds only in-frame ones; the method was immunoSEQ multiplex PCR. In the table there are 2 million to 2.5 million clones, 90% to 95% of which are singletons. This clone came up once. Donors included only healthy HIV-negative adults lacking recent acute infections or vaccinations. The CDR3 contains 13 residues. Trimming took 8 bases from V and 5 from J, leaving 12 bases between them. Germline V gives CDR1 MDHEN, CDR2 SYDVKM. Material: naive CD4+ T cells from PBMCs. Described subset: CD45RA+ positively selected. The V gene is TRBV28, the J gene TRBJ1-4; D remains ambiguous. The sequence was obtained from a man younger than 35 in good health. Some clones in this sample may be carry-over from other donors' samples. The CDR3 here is CASGEGGNEKLFF. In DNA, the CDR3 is TGTGCCAGCGGCGAGGGTGGGAATGAAAAACTGTTTTTT.